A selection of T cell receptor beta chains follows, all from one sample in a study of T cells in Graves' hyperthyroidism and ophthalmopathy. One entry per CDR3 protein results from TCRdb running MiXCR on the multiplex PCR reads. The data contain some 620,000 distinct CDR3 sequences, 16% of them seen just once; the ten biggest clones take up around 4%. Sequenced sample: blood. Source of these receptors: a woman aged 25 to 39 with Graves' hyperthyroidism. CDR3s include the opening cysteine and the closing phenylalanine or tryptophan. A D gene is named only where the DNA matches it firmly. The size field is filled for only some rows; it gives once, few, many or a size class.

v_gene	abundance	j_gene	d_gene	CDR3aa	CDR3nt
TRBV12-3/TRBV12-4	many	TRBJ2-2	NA	CASSFMGQLPNTGELFF	TGTGCCAGCAGTTTTATGGGACAATTACCGAACACCGGGGAGCTGTTTTTT
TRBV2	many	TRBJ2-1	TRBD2	CASSEAPSGSYNEQFF	TGTGCCAGCAGTGAAGCGCCCAGCGGGAGTTACAATGAGCAGTTCTTC
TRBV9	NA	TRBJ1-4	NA	CASSPDGGPNEKLFF	TGTGCCAGCAGCCCGGACGGGGGCCCGAATGAAAAACTGTTTTTT
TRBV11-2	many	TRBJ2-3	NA	CASSFPDTQYF	TGTGCCAGCAGCTTTCCAGATACGCAGTATTTT
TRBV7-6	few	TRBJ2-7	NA	CASSLRQDPLSDKEQYF	TGTGCCAGCAGCTTAAGACAAGACCCCCTTTCTGATAAAGAGCAGTACTTC
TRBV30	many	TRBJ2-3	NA	CAWSVADTDTQYF	TGTGCCTGGAGTGTGGCAGACACAGATACGCAGTATTTT
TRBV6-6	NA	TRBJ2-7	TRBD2	CASSYLPSGYEQYF	TGTGCCAGCAGTTACTTGCCTAGCGGCTACGAGCAGTACTTC
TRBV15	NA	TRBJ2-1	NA	CATSRRTHNEQFF	TGTGCCACCAGCAGAAGGACTCACAATGAGCAGTTCTTC
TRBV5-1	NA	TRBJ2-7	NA	CASSPALLEDYEQYF	TGCGCCAGCAGCCCAGCTTTATTGGAGGATTACGAGCAGTACTTC
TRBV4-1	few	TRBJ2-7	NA	CASSQDGRPTMGQYF	TGCGCCAGCAGCCAAGATGGGAGACCGACGATGGGGCAGTACTTC